The clone carrying this T cell receptor (beta chain) was recorded many times. The sample originates from a study of T cells in Graves' hyperthyroidism and ophthalmopathy. It was RNA transcripts that yielded the amplified TCR beta CDR3 regions. When the TCR CDR3 underwent first-round RT-PCR, the HTBI primer set was used. Using its own MiXCR run on the multiplex PCR reads, TCRdb lists one record per CDR3 protein. The sample records 700,000 or so distinct CDR3 sequences, roughly 15% being singletons. Trimming took 4 bases from V and 5 from J, leaving 18 bases between them. Germline V gene data show CDR1 as DFQATT and CDR2 as SNEGSKA (reference sequence). The CDR3 is 14 residues long.

The TCR originated in a man aged 18 to 30 with Graves' hyperthyroidism. Sequenced: blood. V usage is TRBV20-1 and J usage is TRBJ2-7; tentatively, D is TRBD1 or TRBD2 (5 bases each). CDR3 protein: CSAKPGTRLDEQYF. DNA of the CDR3: TGCAGTGCTAAACCGGGGACCCGCCTCGACGAGCAGTACTTC.